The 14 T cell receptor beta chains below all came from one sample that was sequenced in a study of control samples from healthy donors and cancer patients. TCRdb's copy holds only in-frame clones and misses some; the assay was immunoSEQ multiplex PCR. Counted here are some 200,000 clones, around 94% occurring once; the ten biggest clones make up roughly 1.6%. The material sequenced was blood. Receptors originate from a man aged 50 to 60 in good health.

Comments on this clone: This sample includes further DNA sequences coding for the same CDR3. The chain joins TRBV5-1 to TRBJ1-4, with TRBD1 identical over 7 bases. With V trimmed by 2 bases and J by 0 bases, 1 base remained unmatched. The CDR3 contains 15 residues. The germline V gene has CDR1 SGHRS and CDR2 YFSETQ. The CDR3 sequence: CASSFGTATNEKLFF. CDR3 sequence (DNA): TGCGCCAGCAGCTTTGGGACAGCAACTAATGAAAAACTGTTTTTT.

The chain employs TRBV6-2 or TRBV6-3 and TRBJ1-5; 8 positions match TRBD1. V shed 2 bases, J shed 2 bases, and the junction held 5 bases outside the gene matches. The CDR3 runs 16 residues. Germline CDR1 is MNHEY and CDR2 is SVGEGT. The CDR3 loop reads CASSYRTGLGNQPQHF. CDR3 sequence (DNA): TGTGCCAGCAGTTACCGGACAGGGTTAGGCAATCAGCCCCAGCATTTT.

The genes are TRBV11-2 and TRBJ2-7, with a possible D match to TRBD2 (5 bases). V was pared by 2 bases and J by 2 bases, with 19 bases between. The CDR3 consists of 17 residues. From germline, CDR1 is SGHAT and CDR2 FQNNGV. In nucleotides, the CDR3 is TGTGCCAGCAGCTTAAGATTTACCGAGGGAAACCCCTACGAGCAGTACTTC. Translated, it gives CASSLRFTEGNPYEQYF. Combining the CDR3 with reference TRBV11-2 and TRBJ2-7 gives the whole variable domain EAGVAQSPRYKIIEKRQSVAFWCNPISGHATLYWYQQILGQGPKLLIQFQNNGVVDDSQLPKDRFSAERLKGVDSTLKIQPAKLEDSAVYLCASSLRFTEGNPYEQYFGPGTRLTVT.

This CDR3 reads CASKPDRANTEAFF. CDR3 nucleotide sequence: TGTGCCAGCAAACCGGACAGAGCTAACACTGAAGCTTTCTTT. The chain links TRBV6-5 to TRBJ1-1; a possible D gene is TRBD1 (6 bases). The CDR3 spans 14 residues. CDR1 is MNHEY, CDR2 SVGAGI, per germline. V lost 7 bases and J 2 bases, leaving 14 bases between the germline ends.

CDR3 nucleotides: TGTGCCAGCAGCTCCCAGAGCGGTAGCGGGGGGCCAGATACGCAGTATTTT. Protein: CASSSQSGSGGPDTQYF. V usage is TRBV7-9 and J usage is TRBJ2-3; TRBD2 matches 10 bases. This CDR3 is built from 17 residues. The V gene's germline CDR1 is SEHNR and CDR2 FQNEAQ (reference sequence). J was trimmed by 4 bases and V by 4 bases; bases with no gene match: 11.

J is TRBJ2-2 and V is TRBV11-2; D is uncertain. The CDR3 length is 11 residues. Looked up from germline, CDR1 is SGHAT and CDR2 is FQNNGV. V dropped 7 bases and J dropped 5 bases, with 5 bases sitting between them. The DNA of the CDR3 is TGTGCCAGCACCCTGACCGGGGAGCTGTTTTTT. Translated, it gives CASTLTGELFF.

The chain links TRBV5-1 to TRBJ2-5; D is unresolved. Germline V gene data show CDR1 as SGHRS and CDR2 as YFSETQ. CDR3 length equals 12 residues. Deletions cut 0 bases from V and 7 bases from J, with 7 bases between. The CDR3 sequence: CASSLDPGTQYF. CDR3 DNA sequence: TGCGCCAGCAGCTTGGACCCGGGGACCCAGTACTTC.

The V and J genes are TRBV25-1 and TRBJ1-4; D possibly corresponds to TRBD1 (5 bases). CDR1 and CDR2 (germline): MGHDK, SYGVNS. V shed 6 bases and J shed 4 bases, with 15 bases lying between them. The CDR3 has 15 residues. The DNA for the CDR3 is TGTGCCAGCAGCCCTTCTGGGGCTGATAATGAAAAACTGTTTTTT. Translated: CASSPSGADNEKLFF.

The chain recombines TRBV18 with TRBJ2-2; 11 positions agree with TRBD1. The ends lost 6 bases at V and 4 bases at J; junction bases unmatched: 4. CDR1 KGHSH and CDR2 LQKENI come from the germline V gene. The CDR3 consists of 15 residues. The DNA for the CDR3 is TGTGCCAGCTCTTCCGGGACAGGGGGCACCGGGGAGCTGTTTTTT. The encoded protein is CASSSGTGGTGELFF. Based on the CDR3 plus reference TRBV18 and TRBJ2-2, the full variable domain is NAGVMQNPRHLVRRRGQEARLRCSPMKGHSHVYWYRQLPEEGLKFMVYLQKENIIDESGMPKERFSAEFPKEGPSILRIQQVVRGDSAAYFCASSSGTGGTGELFFGEGSRLTVL.

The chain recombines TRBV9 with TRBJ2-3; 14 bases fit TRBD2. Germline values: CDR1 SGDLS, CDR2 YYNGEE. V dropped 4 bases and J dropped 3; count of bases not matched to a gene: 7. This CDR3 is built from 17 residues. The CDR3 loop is CASSPGTSGGMTDTQYF. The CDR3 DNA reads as TGTGCCAGCAGCCCAGGGACTAGCGGGGGAATGACAGATACGCAGTATTTT.

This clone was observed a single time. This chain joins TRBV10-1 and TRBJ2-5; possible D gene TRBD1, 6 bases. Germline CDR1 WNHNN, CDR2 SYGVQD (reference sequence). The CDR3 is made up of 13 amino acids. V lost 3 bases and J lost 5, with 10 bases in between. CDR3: CASSDDRSETQYF. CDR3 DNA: TGCGCCAGCAGTGACGACAGGTCGGAGACCCAGTACTTC.

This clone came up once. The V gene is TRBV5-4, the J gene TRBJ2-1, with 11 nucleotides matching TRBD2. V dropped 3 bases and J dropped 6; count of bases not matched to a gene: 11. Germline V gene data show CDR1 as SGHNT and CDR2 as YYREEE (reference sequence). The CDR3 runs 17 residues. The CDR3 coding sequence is TGTGCCAGCAGCTCATCTTCGGGACTAGCGGTGCTCAATGAGCAGTTCTTC. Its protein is CASSSSSGLAVLNEQFF. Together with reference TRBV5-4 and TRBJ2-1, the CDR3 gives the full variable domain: ETGVTQSPTHLIKTRGQQVTLRCSSQSGHNTVSWYQQALGQGPQFIFQYYREEENGRGNFPPRFSGLQFPNYSSELNVNALELDDSALYLCASSSSSGLAVLNEQFFGPGTRLTVL.

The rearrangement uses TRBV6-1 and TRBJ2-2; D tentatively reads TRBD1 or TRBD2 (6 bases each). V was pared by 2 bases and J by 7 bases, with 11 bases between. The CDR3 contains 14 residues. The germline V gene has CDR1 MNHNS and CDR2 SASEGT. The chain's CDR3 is CASSESGGGGELFF. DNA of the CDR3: TGTGCCAGCAGTGAATCCGGAGGGGGCGGGGAGCTGTTTTTT.

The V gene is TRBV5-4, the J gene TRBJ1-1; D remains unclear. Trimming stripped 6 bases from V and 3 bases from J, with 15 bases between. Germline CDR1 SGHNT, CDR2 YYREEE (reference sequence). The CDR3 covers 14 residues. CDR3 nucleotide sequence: TGTGCCAGCACCACTTTCGGACGGGACACTGAAGCTTTCTTT. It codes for CASTTFGRDTEAFF.